The text below deals with one T cell receptor (beta chain). What it recognizes is unknown. Other DNA sequences from this sample encode an identical CDR3 as well. V lost 5 bases and J lost 0, with 11 bases in between. The V gene's germline CDR1 is SGHTA and CDR2 FQGNSA. The CDR3 runs 15 residues. TCRdb's copy holds only in-frame clones and misses some; the assay was immunoSEQ multiplex PCR. The sample yields roughly 100,000 clones, approximately 88% seen once. This entry is derived from a study of T cell responses to AZD1222 COVID-19 vaccine. Overall study results and limits: The repertoires were collected only after the peak T cell response. White British people made up most donors, females outnumbered males, and clonal diversity was possibly underestimated. CD4 TCRs associated with vaccination spanned spike, dominating at 160-218 and 743-854.

Here the sequenced sample was peripheral blood, taken on day 0 of AZD1222 vaccination. This clonotype was obtained from an adult in good health. The chain has TRBV7-2 and TRBJ1-3; D is unclear. The CDR3 DNA reads as TGTGCCAGCAGCCCCGTTGGAGGCTCTGGAAACACCATATATTTT. It encodes CASSPVGGSGNTIYF.